These 27 T cell receptor beta chains came from one sample sequenced in a study of blood T cell repertoires in COVID-19. Here immunoSEQ multiplex PCR was the method, and the copy in TCRdb shows in-frame clones only, minus some. The table has 270,000 or so clones, about 80% seen once; the top ten hold around 10%. The sample comprised peripheral blood. Receptor source: a woman in her fifties or sixties who had recovered from COVID-19.

This chain uses TRBV5-1 with TRBJ1-2; 11 nucleotides align to TRBD1. Germline-derived CDR1 and CDR2 are SGHRS and YFSETQ. This CDR3 contains 16 residues. With V trimmed by 3 bases and J by 0 bases, 4 bases remained unmatched. CDR3 amino acids: CASSSGQGATNYGYTF. The CDR3 DNA is TGCGCCAGCAGCTCAGGACAGGGGGCTACTAACTATGGCTACACCTTC.

The V call is TRBV9, the J call TRBJ2-7, with 7 bases identical to TRBD2. From germline, CDR1 is SGDLS and CDR2 YYNGEE. The CDR3 covers 15 residues. Losses at the gene ends were 0 bases for V and 2 bases for J; bases not matched to a gene: 5. CDR3 protein: CASSVGRGLTYEQYF. The CDR3 bases are TGTGCCAGCAGCGTAGGGCGGGGGTTGACCTACGAGCAGTACTTC. Drawing the rest from reference TRBV9 and TRBJ2-7, the complete variable domain is DSGVTQTPKHLITATGQRVTLRCSPRSGDLSVYWYQQSLDQGLQFLIQYYNGEERAKGNILERFSAQQFPDLHSELNLSSLELGDSALYFCASSVGRGLTYEQYFGPGTRLTVT.

The gene calls are TRBV7-9 and TRBJ1-2; TRBD1 aligns across 10 bases. This CDR3 comprises 17 residues. Losses at the gene ends were 3 bases for V and 4 bases for J; bases not matched to a gene: 11. Germline CDR1 reads SEHNR; CDR2 reads FQNEAQ (reference sequence). CDR3 nucleotides: TGTGCCAGCAGCTTGCGACAGGGGGCGCGATATGGCTATGGCTACACCTTC. Its protein product is CASSLRQGARYGYGYTF.

This clone was recorded once. This rearrangement joins TRBV7-7 to TRBJ2-3; 7 positions agree with TRBD2. V shed 4 bases, J shed 2 bases, and the junction held 3 bases outside the gene matches. The CDR3 consists of 14 residues. Germline V gene data show CDR1 as SSHAT and CDR2 as FNYEAQ (reference sequence). The chain's CDR3 is CASSSAGDTDTQYF. The CDR3 nucleotides are TGTGCCAGCAGCTCCGCGGGGGACACAGATACGCAGTATTTT.

The chain has TRBV30 and TRBJ1-6; 7 bases are a match to TRBD1. This CDR3 contains 15 residues. Looked up from germline, CDR1 is GTSNPN and CDR2 is SVGIG (reference sequence). The junction had 3 bases not matched to a gene; V was cut back by 3 bases and J by 1 base. The CDR3 nucleotides are TGTGCCTGGAGCATCAGGGGGTCCTATAATTCACCCCTCCACTTT. This translates into CAWSIRGSYNSPLHF.

The CDR3 protein is CASSPGQGDGGYGYTF. CDR3 bases: TGTGCCAGCAGCCCGGGACAGGGGGACGGGGGCTATGGCTACACCTTC. The chain recombines TRBV6-4 with TRBJ1-2, with TRBD1 matching over 11 bases. Germline V gene lookup returns CDR1 MRHNA and CDR2 SNTAGT. This CDR3 comprises 16 residues. Trimming at V came to 6 bases and at J to 4 bases, leaving 10 bases not matched to a gene.

This clone was seen a single time. The chain's CDR3 is CASSPIPSSYNSPLHF. For the CDR3, the DNA is TGTGCCAGTAGTCCCATCCCGAGCTCCTATAATTCACCCCTCCACTTT. The chain joins TRBV19 to TRBJ1-6; D is unresolved. The V gene lost 5 bases and the J gene lost 0 bases, with 11 bases spanning the gap. This CDR3 comprises 16 residues. Germline V gives CDR1 LNHDA, CDR2 SQIVND (reference sequence).

DNA for the CDR3: TGTGCCAGCAGTTTAGAACGGGATTATGGCTACACCTTC. It encodes CASSLERDYGYTF. V is TRBV12-3 or TRBV12-4 and J is TRBJ1-2; D ambiguous. Trimming took off 1 base at V and 5 bases at J, with 8 bases between the two ends. The CDR3 sequence is 13 residues long.

This rearrangement joins TRBV27 to TRBJ2-3, with TRBD1 as a possible D gene (6 bases). The germline V and J ends were trimmed by 8 bases and 1 base, with 10 bases remaining between them. This CDR3 has 13 residues. Germline V gives CDR1 MNHEY, CDR2 SMNVEV (reference sequence). The CDR3: CASRTVGTDTQYF. Here the CDR3 DNA reads TGTGCCAGCCGGACAGTTGGCACAGATACGCAGTATTTT.

This clone was observed a single time. The chain is built from TRBV5-1 and TRBJ1-4, with 7 bases lining up with TRBD1. V was clipped by 0 bases and J by 8 bases; unmatched bases: 7. The CDR3 has 15 residues. Per the germline V gene, CDR1 is SGHRS and CDR2 is YFSETQ. The CDR3 coding sequence is TGCGCCAGCAGCTTGGCGTCAGGGGGAGGAGAAAAACTGTTTTTT. This sequence encodes CASSLASGGGEKLFF.

The V and J genes are TRBV27 and TRBJ1-1, with a tentative D call TRBD1 (6 bases). With 8 bases removed from V and 1 base from J, the gap between germline ends came to 17 bases. Germline V lookup: CDR1 MNHEY, CDR2 SMNVEV (reference sequence). The CDR3 loop spans 15 amino acids. CDR3 loop: CASAAQGLGNTEAFF. The CDR3, as DNA: TGTGCCAGCGCTGCACAGGGTCTTGGGAACACTGAAGCTTTCTTT.

The chain carries TRBV2 and TRBJ1-1; 7 bases are shared with TRBD1. CDR1 is SNHLY and CDR2 is FYNNEI in the germline V gene. There are 14 residues in the CDR3. J lost 7 bases, V lost 4 bases, and 9 bases had no gene match. CDR3 DNA: TGTGCCAGCAGTGGAGATAACAGGGGTGATGAAGCTTTCTTT. Translation: CASSGDNRGDEAFF.

This clone was observed at least ten times. The chain is built from TRBV19 and TRBJ2-1; D is uncertain. The germline V gene encodes CDR1 LNHDA and CDR2 SQIVND (reference sequence). The CDR3 length is 14 residues. V dropped 2 bases and J dropped 7 bases, with 12 bases sitting between them. The CDR3 DNA reads TGTGCCAGTAGTATAACAGTATGGGTAAATGAGCAGTTCTTC. Residues: CASSITVWVNEQFF.

The V call is TRBV6-6, the J call TRBJ1-2; D is unresolved. This CDR3 region has 14 residues. V was trimmed by 4 bases and J by 3 bases, leaving 12 bases between them. Per germline, CDR1 MNHNY and CDR2 SVGAGI (reference sequence). CDR3 bases: TGTGCCAGCAGTTCCACCTACGGTCACTATGGCTACACCTTC. Its translation: CASSSTYGHYGYTF.

V and J are TRBV10-3 and TRBJ1-3, with D hard to call. The V gene's germline CDR1 is ENHRY and CDR2 SYGVKD. The CDR3 is 15 amino acids. Trimming stripped 3 bases from V and 1 base from J, with 10 bases between. The CDR3 sequence is CAISDRSDSGNTIYF. CDR3 DNA sequence: TGTGCCATCAGTGACAGGTCTGATTCTGGAAACACCATATATTTT.

J is TRBJ2-3 and V is TRBV24-1, with D possibly being TRBD1 (5 bases). Germline loops: CDR1 KGHDR, CDR2 SFDVKD. The length of the CDR3 is 16 residues. Trimming took 3 bases from V and 2 from J, leaving 14 bases between them. The CDR3 bases are TGTGCCACCAGTGATCCCAGGGTAACCTACACAGATACGCAGTATTTT. Its protein is CATSDPRVTYTDTQYF.

The V gene is TRBV6-5, the J gene TRBJ1-5; a possible D gene is TRBD1 (6 bases). This CDR3 region has 13 residues. V lost 8 bases and J 5 bases, leaving 13 bases between the germline ends. Germline loops: CDR1 MNHEY, CDR2 SVGAGI. The CDR3 here is CASGQGRHQPQHF. The DNA of the CDR3 is TGTGCCAGCGGCCAGGGGCGTCATCAGCCCCAGCATTTT.

The CDR3 region is CASSQRDFRGYTF. The DNA for the CDR3 is TGTGCCAGCAGTCAGCGGGACTTCCGAGGCTACACCTTC. The chain joins TRBV6-5 to TRBJ1-2, with D perhaps matching TRBD1 (5 bases). Trimming removed 5 bases at V and 8 bases at J, with 15 bases between. The CDR3 is 13 residues long. CDR1 MNHEY and CDR2 SVGAGI come from the germline V gene.

The rearrangement joins TRBV30 to TRBJ2-3; D gene unclear. The CDR3 covers 11 residues. Germline V gene lookup returns CDR1 GTSNPN and CDR2 SVGIG (reference sequence). The germline V and J ends were trimmed by 0 bases and 6 bases, with 4 bases remaining between them. DNA of the CDR3: TGTGCCTGGAGTGTGCAGGATACGCAGTATTTT. It encodes CAWSVQDTQYF.

CDR3 DNA sequence: TGCGCCAGCAGCCTTCGACAGGGGGCGGGGCAGCCCCAGCATTTT. This sequence encodes CASSLRQGAGQPQHF. The gene calls are TRBV4-1 and TRBJ1-5, with 10 bases identical to TRBD1. This CDR3 contains 15 residues. CDR1 and CDR2 (germline): MGHRA, YSYEKL. Germline trimming cut 4 bases from V and 7 bases from J; bases unmatched to any gene: 7.

This chain connects TRBV5-5 to TRBJ1-2; 8 bases match TRBD1. This CDR3 contains 19 residues. The germline gives CDR1 SGHKS, CDR2 YYEKEE (reference sequence). V lost 2 bases and J lost 0; bases outside the gene matches: 15. The CDR3 is CASSFPPKGTGRSNYGYTF. For the CDR3, the DNA is TGTGCCAGCAGCTTCCCTCCTAAGGGGACAGGCAGGTCTAACTATGGCTACACCTTC.

The chain recombines TRBV24-1 with TRBJ2-2, with 8 bases fitting TRBD1. The CDR3 runs 17 residues. Germline CDR1 is KGHDR and CDR2 is SFDVKD. V was pared by 10 bases and J by 2 bases, with 14 bases of the junction left unmatched. The CDR3: CATSGTLDRGNTGELFF. In nucleotides, the CDR3 is TGTGCCACGTCCGGGACCCTTGACAGGGGTAACACCGGGGAGCTGTTTTTT.

This clone was observed at least ten times. The J gene is TRBJ2-3, the V gene TRBV19; 7 bases agree with TRBD2. The CDR3 runs 15 residues. CDR1 and CDR2 (germline): LNHDA, SQIVND (reference sequence). J lost 0 bases, V lost 10 bases, and 10 bases had no gene match. CDR3 DNA: TGTGCCACCCGGGAGGTCGGCGCTAGCACAGATACGCAGTATTTT. It codes for CATREVGASTDTQYF. Based on the CDR3 plus reference TRBV19 and TRBJ2-3, the full variable domain is DGGITQSPKYLFRKEGQNVTLSCEQNLNHDAMYWYRQDPGQGLRLIYYSQIVNDFQKGDIAEGYSVSREKKESFPLTVTSAQKNPTAFYLCATREVGASTDTQYFGPGTRLTVL.

The chain employs TRBV19 and TRBJ1-4; D gene ambiguous. This CDR3 comprises 12 residues. V lost 7 bases and J 10 bases, leaving 13 bases between the germline ends. CDR1 is LNHDA, CDR2 SQIVND, per germline (reference sequence). Here the CDR3 reads CASTESEGKLFF. CDR3 in DNA: TGTGCCAGTACAGAATCGGAGGGAAAACTGTTTTTT.

The V call is TRBV10-3, the J call TRBJ2-1; 8 positions match TRBD1. The V segment lost 11 bases and the J segment 8 bases; nucleotides outside the gene matches: 8. In germline, CDR1 is ENHRY, CDR2 SYGVKD. This CDR3 is built from 12 residues. CDR3 sequence reads: CASTQGDHEQFF. CDR3 in DNA: TGTGCCTCAACACAGGGGGACCATGAGCAGTTCTTC.

The V and J genes are TRBV5-1 and TRBJ1-4; D is unresolved. The CDR3 runs to 15 residues. Germline V gene sequence: CDR1 SGHRS, CDR2 YFSETQ. Between the trimmed V and J ends, which lost 1 base and 0 bases, there was a span of 7 bases. The CDR3 loop reads CASSLIGATNEKLFF. The DNA for the CDR3 is TGCGCCAGCAGCTTGATTGGAGCAACTAATGAAAAACTGTTTTTT.

The genes are TRBV5-1 and TRBJ1-1; 7 bases are shared with TRBD1. Trimming took 1 base from V and 4 from J; bases not matched to a gene: 7. The germline V gene encodes CDR1 SGHRS and CDR2 YFSETQ. CDR3 length: 15 residues. The CDR3 loop is CASSLTGEVGTEAFF. Written as DNA, the CDR3 is TGCGCCAGCAGCTTGACAGGGGAGGTGGGCACTGAAGCTTTCTTT.